This T cell receptor (beta chain) was captured in a study of blood T cell dynamics during melanoma immunotherapy. Study results and limitations: Clones driving repertoire changes may be melanoma-specific or general immune activation.

Only in-frame clones appear in the TCRdb table, and some are missing; sequencing was by immunoSEQ multiplex PCR. Of 6,000 or so clones listed, 88% are singletons. To note about this clone: No antigen is known for it.

V was cut by 2 bases and J by 2 bases, with 9 bases left in between. CDR1 is MNHEY and CDR2 is SMNVEV in the germline V gene (reference sequence). The CDR3 is made up of 15 amino acids. Indicated time point: pre-treatment baseline. Samples come from before therapy and from week 3 after the first blockade cycle. The sequence came from a human donor with melanoma. V usage is TRBV27 and J usage is TRBJ1-4; D is undetermined. The sequenced sample was blood, obtained from a patient treated with checkpoint blockade. The CDR3 reads CASSLIRPTNEKLFF. In nucleotides, the CDR3 is TGTGCCAGCAGTTTAATCAGGCCCACTAATGAAAAACTGTTTTTT.